This T cell receptor beta chain originates from a study of early T cells in non-severe SARS-CoV-2 infection. About the study: Whole-blood bulk RNA, unsorted, was sequenced, and chains were unpaired. Overall study findings and caveats: VDJdb matches were skewed toward anti-spike CD8 T cell responses.

Germline CDR1 SGHRS, CDR2 YFSETQ. Between the trimmed V and J ends, which lost 2 bases and 0 bases, there was a span of 12 bases. CDR3 length: 16 amino acids. This clonotype was counted many times. Its antigen is unknown. Individual cDNA molecules received unique molecular identifiers. One entry per CDR3 protein results from TCRdb running MiXCR on the 5' RACE reads. Of 25,000 to 35,000 distinct CDR3 sequences in the sample, 6% to 7% are singletons; the top ten hold approximately 35%. The origin of this receptor is an adult who was a healthcare worker with PCR-confirmed SARS-CoV-2 infection or an uninfected control (not recorded which). The chain combines TRBV5-1 with TRBJ1-3; no reliable D call. Material for sequencing was whole blood. CDR3 DNA sequence: TGCGCCAGCAGCTTCCATGGACGGAACTCTGGAAACACCATATATTTT. As protein: CASSFHGRNSGNTIYF. The variable domain in full, completed from reference TRBV5-1 and TRBJ1-3, reads KAGVTQTPRYLIKTRGQQVTLSCSPISGHRSVSWYQQTPGQGLQFLFEYFSETQRNKGNFPGRFSGRQFSNSRSEMNVSTLELGDSALYLCASSFHGRNSGNTIYFGEGSWLTVV.